One TCR beta chain is described in this entry. This sample was taken from a study of technical replicates of blood from a handful of donors. The table came from immunoSEQ multiplex PCR; TCRdb's copy has only in-frame clones and leaves some out. The sample records roughly 69,000 clones, 95% to 97% being singletons. The V end was cut by 2 bases, the J end by 1 base, with 7 bases between. The germline V gene encodes CDR1 MDHEN and CDR2 SYDVKM. The CDR3 covers 14 residues. The sequence derives from a human donor in good health. The sequenced sample was T cells isolated from PBMCs. V is TRBV28 and J is TRBJ2-3; unclear D gene. The CDR3 DNA is TGTGCCAGCAGTTTAGAGAGCGGCACAGATACGCAGTATTTT. This encodes CASSLESGTDTQYF.